This T cell receptor (beta chain) originates from a study of PD-1 blockade in classical Hodgkin lymphoma. TCRdb keeps only in-frame clones here, not all; method: immunoSEQ multiplex PCR. Here the sample spans over 25,000 clones, roughly 80% being singletons. Each patient experienced a relapse that followed autologous stem cell transplantation, and brentuximab vedotin exposure varied. Magnetic negative selection was used to purify CD4+ T cells from thawed PBMCs. CDR3 length: 11 residues. Per germline, CDR1 PRHDT and CDR2 FYEKMQ (reference sequence). V was clipped by 7 bases and J by 5 bases, with 8 bases between them.

This TCR was recovered from a human donor with classical Hodgkin lymphoma. The source was CD4+ T cells from blood, collected at baseline. V is TRBV13 and J is TRBJ1-1, with D perhaps matching TRBD1 (5 bases). This chain's CDR3 is CASTGRTEAFF. The CDR3 DNA follows: TGTGCCAGCACAGGGAGGACTGAAGCTTTCTTT.